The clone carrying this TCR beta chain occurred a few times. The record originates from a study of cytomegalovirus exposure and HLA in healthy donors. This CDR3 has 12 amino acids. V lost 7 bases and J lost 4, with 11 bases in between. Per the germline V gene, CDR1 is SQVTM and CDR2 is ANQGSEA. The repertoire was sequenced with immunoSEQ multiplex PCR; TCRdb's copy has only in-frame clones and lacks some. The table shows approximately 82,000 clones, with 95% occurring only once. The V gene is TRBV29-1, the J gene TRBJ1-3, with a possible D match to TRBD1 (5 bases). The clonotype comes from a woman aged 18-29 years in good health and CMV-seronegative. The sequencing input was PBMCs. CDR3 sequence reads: CSAGISGNTIYF. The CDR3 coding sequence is TGCAGCGCAGGGATCAGCGGAAACACCATATATTTT.